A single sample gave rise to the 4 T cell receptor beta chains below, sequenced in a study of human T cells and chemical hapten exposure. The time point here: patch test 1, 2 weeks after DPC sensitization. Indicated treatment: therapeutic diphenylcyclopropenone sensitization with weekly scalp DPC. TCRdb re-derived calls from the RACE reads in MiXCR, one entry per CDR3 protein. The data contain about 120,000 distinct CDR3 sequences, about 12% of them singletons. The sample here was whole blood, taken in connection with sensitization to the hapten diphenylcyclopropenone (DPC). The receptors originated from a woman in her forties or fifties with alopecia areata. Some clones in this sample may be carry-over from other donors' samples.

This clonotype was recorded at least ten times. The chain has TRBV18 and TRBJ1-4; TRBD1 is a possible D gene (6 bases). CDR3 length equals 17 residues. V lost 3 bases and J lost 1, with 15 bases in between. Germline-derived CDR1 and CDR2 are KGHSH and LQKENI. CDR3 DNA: TGTGCCAGCTCACCGATCCCGAAGGGGGTAACTAATGAAAAACTGTTTTTT. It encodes CASSPIPKGVTNEKLFF.

CDR3 DNA sequence: TGCAGTGCTAGAGATACCGGGGGCTACACCTTC. The encoded protein is CSARDTGGYTF. The chain is built from TRBV20-1 and TRBJ1-2; D gene ambiguous. The V end was cut by 0 bases, the J end by 8 bases, with 7 bases between. Germline V gene data show CDR1 as DFQATT and CDR2 as SNEGSKA (reference sequence). The length of the CDR3 is 11 residues.

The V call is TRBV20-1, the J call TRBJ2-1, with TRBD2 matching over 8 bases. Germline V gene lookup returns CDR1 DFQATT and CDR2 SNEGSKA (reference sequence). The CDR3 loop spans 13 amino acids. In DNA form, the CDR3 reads TGCAGCGGGGGAATAGCGGGGTACAATGAGCAGTTCTTC. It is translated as CSGGIAGYNEQFF.

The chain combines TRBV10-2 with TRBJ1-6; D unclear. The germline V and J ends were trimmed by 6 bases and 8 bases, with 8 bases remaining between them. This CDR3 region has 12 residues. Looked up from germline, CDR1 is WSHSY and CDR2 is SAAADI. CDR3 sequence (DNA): TGCGCCAGCAGGCCAAGGGATTCACCCCTCCACTTT. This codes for CASRPRDSPLHF.